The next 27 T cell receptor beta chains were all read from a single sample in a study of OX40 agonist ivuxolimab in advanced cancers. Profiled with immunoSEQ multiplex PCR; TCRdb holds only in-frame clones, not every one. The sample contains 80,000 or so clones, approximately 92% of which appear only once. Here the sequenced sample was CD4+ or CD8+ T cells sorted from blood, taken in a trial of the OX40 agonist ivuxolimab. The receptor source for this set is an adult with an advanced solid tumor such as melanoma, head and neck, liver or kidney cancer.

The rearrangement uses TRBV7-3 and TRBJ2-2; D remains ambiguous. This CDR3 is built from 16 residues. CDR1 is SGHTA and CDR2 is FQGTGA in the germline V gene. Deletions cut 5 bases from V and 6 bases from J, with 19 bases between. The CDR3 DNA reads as TGTGCCAGCAGCGCGCAACCTAGAGGTACCCCCGGGGAGCTGTTTTTT. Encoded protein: CASSAQPRGTPGELFF.

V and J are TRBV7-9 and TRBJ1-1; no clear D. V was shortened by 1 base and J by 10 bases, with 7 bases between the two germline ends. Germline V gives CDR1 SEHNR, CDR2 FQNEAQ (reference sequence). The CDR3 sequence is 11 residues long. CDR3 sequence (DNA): TGTGCCAGCAGCTTAGGGGGTGCAGCTTTCTTT. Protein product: CASSLGGAAFF.

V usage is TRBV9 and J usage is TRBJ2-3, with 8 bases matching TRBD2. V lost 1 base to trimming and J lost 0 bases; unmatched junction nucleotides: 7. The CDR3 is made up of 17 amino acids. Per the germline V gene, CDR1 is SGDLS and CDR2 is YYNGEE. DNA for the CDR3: TGTGCCAGCAGCGTAACACCGGGACTAGTTAGCACAGATACGCAGTATTTT. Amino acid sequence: CASSVTPGLVSTDTQYF.

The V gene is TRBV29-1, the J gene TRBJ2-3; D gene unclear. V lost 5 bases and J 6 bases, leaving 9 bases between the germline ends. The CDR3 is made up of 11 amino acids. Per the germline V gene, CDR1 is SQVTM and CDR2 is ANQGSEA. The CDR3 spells CSVKGDDTQYF. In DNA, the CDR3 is TGCAGCGTTAAGGGTGATGATACGCAGTATTTT.

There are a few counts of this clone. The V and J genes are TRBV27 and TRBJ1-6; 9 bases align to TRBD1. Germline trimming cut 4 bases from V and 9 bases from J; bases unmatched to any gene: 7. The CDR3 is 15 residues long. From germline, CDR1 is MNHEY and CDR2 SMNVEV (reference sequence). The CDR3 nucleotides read TGTGCCAGCAGTTCGCCCGGGACAGGGACTTCACCCCTCCACTTT. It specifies CASSSPGTGTSPLHF.

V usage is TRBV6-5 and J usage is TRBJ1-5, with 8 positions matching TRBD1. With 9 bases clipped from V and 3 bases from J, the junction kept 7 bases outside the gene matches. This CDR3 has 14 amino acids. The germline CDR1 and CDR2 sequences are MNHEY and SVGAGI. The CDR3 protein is CASGRTGNNQPQHF. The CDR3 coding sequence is TGTGCCAGTGGTCGGACAGGGAACAATCAGCCCCAGCATTTT.

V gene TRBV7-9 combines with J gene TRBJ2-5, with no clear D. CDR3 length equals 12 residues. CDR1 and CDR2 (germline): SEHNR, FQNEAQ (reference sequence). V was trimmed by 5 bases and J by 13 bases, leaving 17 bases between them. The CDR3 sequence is CASSNPPGQMYF. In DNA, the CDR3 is TGTGCCAGCAGCAATCCCCCAGGTCAAATGTACTTC.

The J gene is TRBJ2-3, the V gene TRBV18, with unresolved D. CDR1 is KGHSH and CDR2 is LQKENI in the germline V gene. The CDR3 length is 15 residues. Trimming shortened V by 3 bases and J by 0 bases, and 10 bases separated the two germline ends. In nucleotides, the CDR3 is TGTGCCAGCTCACCCACTACTGAGAGCACAGATACGCAGTATTTT. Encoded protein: CASSPTTESTDTQYF. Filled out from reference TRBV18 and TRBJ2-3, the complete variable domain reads NAGVMQNPRHLVRRRGQEARLRCSPMKGHSHVYWYRQLPEEGLKFMVYLQKENIIDESGMPKERFSAEFPKEGPSILRIQQVVRGDSAAYFCASSPTTESTDTQYFGPGTRLTVL.

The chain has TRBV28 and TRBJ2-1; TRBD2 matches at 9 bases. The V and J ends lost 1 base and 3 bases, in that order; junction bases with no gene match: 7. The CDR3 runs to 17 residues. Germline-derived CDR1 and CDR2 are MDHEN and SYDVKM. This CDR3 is CASSLSRGRAHYNEQFF. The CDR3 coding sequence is TGTGCCAGCAGTTTATCCCGCGGGAGGGCCCACTACAATGAGCAGTTCTTC. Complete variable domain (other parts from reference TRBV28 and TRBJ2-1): DVKVTQSSRYLVKRTGEKVFLECVQDMDHENMFWYRQDPGLGLRLIYFSYDVKMKEKGDIPEGYSVSREKKERFSLILESASTNQTSMYLCASSLSRGRAHYNEQFFGPGTRLTVL.

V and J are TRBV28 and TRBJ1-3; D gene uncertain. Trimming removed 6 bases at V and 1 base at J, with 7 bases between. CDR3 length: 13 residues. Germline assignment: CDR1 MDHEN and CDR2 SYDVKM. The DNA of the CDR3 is TGTGCCAGCAGGGACCGATCTGGAAACACCATATATTTT. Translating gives CASRDRSGNTIYF.

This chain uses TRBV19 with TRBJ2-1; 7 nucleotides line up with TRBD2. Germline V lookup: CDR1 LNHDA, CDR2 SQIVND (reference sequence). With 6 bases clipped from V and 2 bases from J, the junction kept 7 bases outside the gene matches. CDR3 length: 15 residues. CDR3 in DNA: TGTGCCAGTAGGTCGACTAGCCTTCCCTACAATGAGCAGTTCTTC. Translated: CASRSTSLPYNEQFF.

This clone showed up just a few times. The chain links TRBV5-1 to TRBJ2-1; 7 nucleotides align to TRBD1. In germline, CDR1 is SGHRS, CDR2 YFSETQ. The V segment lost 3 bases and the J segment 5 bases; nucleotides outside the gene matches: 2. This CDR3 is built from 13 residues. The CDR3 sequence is CASSSGQNNEQFF. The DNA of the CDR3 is TGCGCCAGCAGCTCGGGACAGAACAATGAGCAGTTCTTC. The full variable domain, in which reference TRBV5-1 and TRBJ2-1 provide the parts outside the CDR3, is KAGVTQTPRYLIKTRGQQVTLSCSPISGHRSVSWYQQTPGQGLQFLFEYFSETQRNKGNFPGRFSGRQFSNSRSEMNVSTLELGDSALYLCASSSGQNNEQFFGPGTRLTVL.

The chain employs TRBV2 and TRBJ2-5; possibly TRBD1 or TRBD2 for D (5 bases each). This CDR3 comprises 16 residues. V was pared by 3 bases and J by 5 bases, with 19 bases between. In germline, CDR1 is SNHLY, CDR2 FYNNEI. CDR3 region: CASSEPGWGSMETQYF. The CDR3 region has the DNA TGTGCCAGCAGTGAGCCGGGGTGGGGGTCTATGGAGACCCAGTACTTC.

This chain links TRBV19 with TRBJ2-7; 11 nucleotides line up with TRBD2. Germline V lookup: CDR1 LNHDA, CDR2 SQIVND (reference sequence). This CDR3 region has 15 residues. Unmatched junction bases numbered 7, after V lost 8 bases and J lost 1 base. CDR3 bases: TGTGCCAGTCGCCTTGCTAGCGGGGGGTCCTACGAGCAGTACTTC. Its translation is CASRLASGGSYEQYF.

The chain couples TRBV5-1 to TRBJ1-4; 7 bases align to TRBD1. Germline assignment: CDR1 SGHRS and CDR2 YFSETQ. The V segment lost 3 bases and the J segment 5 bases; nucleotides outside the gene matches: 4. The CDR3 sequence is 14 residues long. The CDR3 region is CASSSGTANEKLFF. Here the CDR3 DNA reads TGCGCCAGCAGCTCCGGGACAGCGAATGAAAAACTGTTTTTT.

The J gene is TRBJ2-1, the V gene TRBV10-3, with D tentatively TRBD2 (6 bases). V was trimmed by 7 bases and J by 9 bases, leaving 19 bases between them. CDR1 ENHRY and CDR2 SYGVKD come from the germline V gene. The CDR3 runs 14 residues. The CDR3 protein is CAIKAAEGWGEQFF. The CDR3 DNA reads TGTGCCATCAAGGCTGCGGAGGGGTGGGGTGAGCAGTTCTTC.

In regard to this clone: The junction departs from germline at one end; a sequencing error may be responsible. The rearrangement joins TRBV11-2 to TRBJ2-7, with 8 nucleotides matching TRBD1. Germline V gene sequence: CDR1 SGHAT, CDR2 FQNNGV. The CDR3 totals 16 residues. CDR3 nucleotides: TGTGCCAGCAGTTCAACCGGGACAGGATATGGCGGGGTGGTGGGCTTC. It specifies CASSSTGTGYGGVVGF.

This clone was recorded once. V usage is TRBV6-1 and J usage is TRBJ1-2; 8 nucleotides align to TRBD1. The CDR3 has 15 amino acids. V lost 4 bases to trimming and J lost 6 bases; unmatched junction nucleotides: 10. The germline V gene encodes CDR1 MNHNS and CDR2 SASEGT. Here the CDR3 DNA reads TGTGCCAGCAGTGGTCTCAGGGGGCAACGGGATGGCTACACCTTC. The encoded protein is CASSGLRGQRDGYTF.

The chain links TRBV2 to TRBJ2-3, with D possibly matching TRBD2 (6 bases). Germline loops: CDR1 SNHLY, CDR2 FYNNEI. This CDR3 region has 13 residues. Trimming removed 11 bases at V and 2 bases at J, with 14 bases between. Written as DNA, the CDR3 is TGTGCCCGCGAGGGACTTTCCACAGATACGCAGTATTTT. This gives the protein CAREGLSTDTQYF.

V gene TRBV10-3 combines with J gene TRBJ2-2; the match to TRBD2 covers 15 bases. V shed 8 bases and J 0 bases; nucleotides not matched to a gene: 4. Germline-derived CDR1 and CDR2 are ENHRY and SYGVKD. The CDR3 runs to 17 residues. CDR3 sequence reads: CAIGLAGGFANTGELFF. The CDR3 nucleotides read TGTGCCATCGGACTAGCGGGAGGGTTCGCGAACACCGGGGAGCTGTTTTTT.

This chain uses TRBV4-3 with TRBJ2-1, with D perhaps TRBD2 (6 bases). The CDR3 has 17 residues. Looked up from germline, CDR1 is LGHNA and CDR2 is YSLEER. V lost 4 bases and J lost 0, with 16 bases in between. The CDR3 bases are TGCGCCAGCAGCCCGCTGAATCGGGAGAGCTCCTACAATGAGCAGTTCTTC. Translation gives CASSPLNRESSYNEQFF.

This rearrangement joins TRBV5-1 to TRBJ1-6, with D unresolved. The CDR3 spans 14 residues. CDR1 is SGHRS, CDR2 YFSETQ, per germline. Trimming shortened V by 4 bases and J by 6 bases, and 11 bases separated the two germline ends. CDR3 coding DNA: TGCGCCAGCAGCCTCAACTGGGGTAATTCACCCCTCCACTTT. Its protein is CASSLNWGNSPLHF.

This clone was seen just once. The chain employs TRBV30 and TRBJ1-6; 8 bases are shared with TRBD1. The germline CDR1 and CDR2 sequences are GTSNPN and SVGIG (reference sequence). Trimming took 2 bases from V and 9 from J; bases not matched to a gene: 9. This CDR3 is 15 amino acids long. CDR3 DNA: TGTGCCTGGAGTACCGGGACAGGAGGTATTTCACCCCTCCACTTT. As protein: CAWSTGTGGISPLHF.

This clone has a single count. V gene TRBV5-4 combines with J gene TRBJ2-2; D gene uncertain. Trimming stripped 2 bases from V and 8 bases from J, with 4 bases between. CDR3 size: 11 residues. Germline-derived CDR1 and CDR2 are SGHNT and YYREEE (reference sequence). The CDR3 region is CASSLRGELFF. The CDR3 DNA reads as TGTGCCAGCAGCTTAAGGGGGGAGCTGTTTTTT.

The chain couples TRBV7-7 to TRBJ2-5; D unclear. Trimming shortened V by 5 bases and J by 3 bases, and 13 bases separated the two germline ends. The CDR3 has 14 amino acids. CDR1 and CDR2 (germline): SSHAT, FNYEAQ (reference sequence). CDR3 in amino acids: CASSPDRNKETQYF. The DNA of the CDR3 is TGTGCCAGCAGCCCCGATCGGAACAAAGAGACCCAGTACTTC.

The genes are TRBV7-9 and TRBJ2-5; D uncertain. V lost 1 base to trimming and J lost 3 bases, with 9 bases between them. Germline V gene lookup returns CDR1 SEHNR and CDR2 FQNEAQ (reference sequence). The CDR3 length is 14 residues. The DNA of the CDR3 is TGTGCCAGCAGCTTAGTAACGCTTAAAGAGACCCAGTACTTC. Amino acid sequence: CASSLVTLKETQYF.

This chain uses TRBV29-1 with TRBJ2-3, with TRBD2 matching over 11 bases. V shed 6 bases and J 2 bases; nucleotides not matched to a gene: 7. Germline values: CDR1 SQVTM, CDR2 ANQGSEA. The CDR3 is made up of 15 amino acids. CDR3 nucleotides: TGCAGCGTGGGGGGGACTAGCGGACCCACAGATACGCAGTATTTT. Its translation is CSVGGTSGPTDTQYF.